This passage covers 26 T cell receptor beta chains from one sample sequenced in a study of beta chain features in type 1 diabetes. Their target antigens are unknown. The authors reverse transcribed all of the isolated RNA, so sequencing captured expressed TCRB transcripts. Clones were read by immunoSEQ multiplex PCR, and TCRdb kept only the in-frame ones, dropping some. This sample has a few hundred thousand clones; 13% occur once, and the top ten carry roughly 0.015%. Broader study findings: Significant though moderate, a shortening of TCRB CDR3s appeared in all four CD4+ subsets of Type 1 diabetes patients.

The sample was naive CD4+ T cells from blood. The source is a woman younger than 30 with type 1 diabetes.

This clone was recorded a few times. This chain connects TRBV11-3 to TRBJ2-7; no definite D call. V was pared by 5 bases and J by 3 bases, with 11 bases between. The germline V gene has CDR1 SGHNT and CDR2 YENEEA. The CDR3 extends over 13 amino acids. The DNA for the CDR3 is TGTGCCAGCAGCCTAGGAGCGATCTACGAGCAGTACGTC. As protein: CASSLGAIYEQYV.

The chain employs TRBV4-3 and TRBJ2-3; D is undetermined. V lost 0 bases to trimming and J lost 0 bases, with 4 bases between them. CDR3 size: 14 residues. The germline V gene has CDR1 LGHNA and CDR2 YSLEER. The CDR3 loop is CASSQDTSTDTQYF. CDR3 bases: TGCGCCAGCAGCCAAGATACTAGCACAGATACGCAGTATTTT.

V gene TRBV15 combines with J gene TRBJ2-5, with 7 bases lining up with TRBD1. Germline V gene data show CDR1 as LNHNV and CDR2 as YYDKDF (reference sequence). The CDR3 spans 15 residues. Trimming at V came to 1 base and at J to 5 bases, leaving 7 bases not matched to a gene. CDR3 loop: CATSRVQGVMETQYF. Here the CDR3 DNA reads TGTGCCACCAGCAGAGTGCAGGGGGTAATGGAGACCCAGTACTTC.

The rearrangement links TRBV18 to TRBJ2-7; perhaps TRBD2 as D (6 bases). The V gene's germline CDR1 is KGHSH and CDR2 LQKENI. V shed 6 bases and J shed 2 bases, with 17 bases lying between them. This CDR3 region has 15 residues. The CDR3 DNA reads TGTGCCAGCTCGCCTCTAGGGGACTTGACCTACGAGCAGTACTTC. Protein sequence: CASSPLGDLTYEQYF.

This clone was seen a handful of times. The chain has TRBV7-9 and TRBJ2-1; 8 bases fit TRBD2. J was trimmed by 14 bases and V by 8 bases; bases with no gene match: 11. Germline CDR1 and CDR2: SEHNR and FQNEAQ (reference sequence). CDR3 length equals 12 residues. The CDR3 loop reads CASASGGSREFF. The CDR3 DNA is TGTGCCAGCGCCTCGGGAGGGTCTAGGGAGTTCTTC.

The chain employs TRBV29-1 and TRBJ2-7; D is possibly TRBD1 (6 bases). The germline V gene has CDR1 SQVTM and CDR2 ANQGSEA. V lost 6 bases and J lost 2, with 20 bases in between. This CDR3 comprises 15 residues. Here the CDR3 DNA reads TGCAGCGTCGCGAAGGGAACAGGGCCCACCTACGAGCAGTACGTC. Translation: CSVAKGTGPTYEQYV.

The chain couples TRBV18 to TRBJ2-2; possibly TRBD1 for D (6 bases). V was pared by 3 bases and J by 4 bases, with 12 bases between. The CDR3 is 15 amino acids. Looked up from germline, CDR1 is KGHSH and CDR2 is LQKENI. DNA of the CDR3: TGTGCCAGCTCACCCGTGGACAGTGGCACCGGGGAGCTGTTTTTT. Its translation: CASSPVDSGTGELFF.

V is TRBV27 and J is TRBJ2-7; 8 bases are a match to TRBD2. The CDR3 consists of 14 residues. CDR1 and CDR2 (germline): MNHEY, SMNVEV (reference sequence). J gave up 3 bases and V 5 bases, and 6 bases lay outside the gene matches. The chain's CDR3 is CASSAAGTSYEQYF. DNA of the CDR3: TGTGCCAGCAGTGCGGCCGGGACTAGCTACGAGCAGTACTTC.

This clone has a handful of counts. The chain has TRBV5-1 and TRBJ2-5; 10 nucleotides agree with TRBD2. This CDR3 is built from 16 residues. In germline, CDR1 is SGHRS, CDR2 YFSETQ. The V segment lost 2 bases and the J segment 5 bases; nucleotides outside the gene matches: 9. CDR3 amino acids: CASSLEASGSPETQYF. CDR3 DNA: TGCGCCAGCAGCTTAGAGGCTAGCGGGAGTCCCGAGACCCAGTACTTC. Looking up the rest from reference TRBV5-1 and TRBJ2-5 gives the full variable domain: KAGVTQTPRYLIKTRGQQVTLSCSPISGHRSVSWYQQTPGQGLQFLFEYFSETQRNKGNFPGRFSGRQFSNSRSEMNVSTLELGDSALYLCASSLEASGSPETQYFGPGTRLLVL.

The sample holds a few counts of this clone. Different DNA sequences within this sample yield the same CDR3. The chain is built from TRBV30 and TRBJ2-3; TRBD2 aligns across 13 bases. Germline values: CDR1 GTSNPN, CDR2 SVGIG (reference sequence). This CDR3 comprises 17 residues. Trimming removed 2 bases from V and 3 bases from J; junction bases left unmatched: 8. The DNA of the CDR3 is TGTGCCTGGAGTTTCACCCGGACTAGCGGGAGAACAGATACGCAGTATTTT. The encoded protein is CAWSFTRTSGRTDTQYF. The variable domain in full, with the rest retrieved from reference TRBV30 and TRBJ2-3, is SQTIHQWPATLVQPVGSPLSLECTVEGTSNPNLYWYRQAAGRGLQLLFYSVGIGQISSEVPQNLSASRPQDRQFILSSKKLLLSDSGFYLCAWSFTRTSGRTDTQYFGPGTRLTVL.

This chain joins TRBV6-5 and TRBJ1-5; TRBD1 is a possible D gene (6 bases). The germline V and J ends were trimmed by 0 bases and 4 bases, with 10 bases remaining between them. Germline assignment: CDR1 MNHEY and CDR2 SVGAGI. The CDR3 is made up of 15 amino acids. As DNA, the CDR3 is TGTGCCAGCAGTTACTCTCGGGGGGCTAATCAGCCCCAGCATTTT. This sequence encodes CASSYSRGANQPQHF.

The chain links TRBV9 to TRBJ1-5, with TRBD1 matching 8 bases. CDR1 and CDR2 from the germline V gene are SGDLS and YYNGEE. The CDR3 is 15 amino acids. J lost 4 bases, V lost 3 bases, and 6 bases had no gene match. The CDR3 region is CASSEGTGKNQPQHF. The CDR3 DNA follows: TGTGCCAGCAGCGAAGGGACAGGAAAGAATCAGCCCCAGCATTTT. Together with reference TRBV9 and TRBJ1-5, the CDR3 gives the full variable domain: DSGVTQTPKHLITATGQRVTLRCSPRSGDLSVYWYQQSLDQGLQFLIQYYNGEERAKGNILERFSAQQFPDLHSELNLSSLELGDSALYFCASSEGTGKNQPQHFGDGTRLSIL.

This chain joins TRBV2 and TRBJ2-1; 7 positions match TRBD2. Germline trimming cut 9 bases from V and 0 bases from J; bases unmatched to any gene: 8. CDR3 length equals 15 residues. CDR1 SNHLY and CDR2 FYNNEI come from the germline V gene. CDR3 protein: CARSPRGSSYNEQFF. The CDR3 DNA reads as TGTGCCAGGAGTCCGCGGGGGAGCTCCTACAATGAGCAGTTCTTC.

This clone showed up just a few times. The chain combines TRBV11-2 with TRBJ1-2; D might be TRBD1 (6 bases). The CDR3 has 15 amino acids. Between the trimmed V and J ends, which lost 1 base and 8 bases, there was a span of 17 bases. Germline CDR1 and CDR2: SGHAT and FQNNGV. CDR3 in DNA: TGTGCCAGCAGCTTAGCAGGACAGATCTCTTCGGGCTACACCTTC. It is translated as CASSLAGQISSGYTF. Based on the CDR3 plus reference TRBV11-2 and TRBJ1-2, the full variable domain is EAGVAQSPRYKIIEKRQSVAFWCNPISGHATLYWYQQILGQGPKLLIQFQNNGVVDDSQLPKDRFSAERLKGVDSTLKIQPAKLEDSAVYLCASSLAGQISSGYTFGSGTRLTVV.

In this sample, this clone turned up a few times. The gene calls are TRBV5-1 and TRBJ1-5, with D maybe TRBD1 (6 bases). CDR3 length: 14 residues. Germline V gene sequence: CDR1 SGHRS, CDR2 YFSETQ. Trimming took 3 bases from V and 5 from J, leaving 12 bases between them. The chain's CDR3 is CASSSGTPDQPQHF. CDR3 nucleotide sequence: TGCGCCAGCAGCTCCGGGACACCGGATCAGCCCCAGCATTTT.

CDR3 bases: TGTGCCAGCAGCTCACAGGATCACGAGCAGTACTTC. This sequence encodes CASSSQDHEQYF. The V gene is TRBV7-9, the J gene TRBJ2-5; D may be TRBD1 (5 bases). The DNA matches TRBJ2-7 better at its end, which makes the J call doubtful. CDR3 length: 12 amino acids. CDR1 is SEHNR, CDR2 FQNEAQ, per germline (reference sequence).

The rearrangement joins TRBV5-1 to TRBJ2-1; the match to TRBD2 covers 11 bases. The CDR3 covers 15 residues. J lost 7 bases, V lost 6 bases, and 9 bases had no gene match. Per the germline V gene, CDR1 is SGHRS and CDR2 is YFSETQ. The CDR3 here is CASIPIAGGPNEQFF. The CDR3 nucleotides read TGCGCCAGCATCCCAATAGCGGGAGGGCCAAATGAGCAGTTCTTC.

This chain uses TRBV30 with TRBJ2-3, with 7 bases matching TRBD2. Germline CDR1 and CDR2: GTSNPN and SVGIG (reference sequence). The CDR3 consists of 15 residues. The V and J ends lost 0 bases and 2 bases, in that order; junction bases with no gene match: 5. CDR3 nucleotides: TGTGCCTGGAGTGTACGGGCGGGAGCCACAGATACGCAGTATTTT. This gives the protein CAWSVRAGATDTQYF.

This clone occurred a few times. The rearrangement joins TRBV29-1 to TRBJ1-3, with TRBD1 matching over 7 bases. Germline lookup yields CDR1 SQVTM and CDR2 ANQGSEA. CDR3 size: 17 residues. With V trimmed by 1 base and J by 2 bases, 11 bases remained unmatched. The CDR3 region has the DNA TGCAGCGTTGAAGTCGGCCTCGGACAGGTAGCTGGAAACACCATATATTTT. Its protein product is CSVEVGLGQVAGNTIYF.

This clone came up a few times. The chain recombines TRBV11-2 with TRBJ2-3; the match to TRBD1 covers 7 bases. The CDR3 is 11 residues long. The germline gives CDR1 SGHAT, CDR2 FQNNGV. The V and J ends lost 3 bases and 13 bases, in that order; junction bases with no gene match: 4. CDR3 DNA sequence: TGTGCCAGCAGCTTCTTAGGGACAGAGTATTTT. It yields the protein CASSFLGTEYF.

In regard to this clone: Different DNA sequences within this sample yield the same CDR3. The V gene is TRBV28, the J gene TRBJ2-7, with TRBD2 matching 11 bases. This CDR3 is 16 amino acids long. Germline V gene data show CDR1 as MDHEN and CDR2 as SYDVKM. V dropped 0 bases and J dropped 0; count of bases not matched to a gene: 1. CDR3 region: CASSLWGTSGSYEQYF. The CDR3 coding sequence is TGTGCCAGCAGTTTATGGGGGACTAGCGGCTCCTACGAGCAGTACTTC.

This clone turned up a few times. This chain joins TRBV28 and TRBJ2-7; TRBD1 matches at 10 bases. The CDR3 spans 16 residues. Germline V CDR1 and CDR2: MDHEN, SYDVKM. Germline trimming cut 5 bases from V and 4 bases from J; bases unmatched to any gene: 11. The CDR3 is CASSLLPGQGPYEQYF. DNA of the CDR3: TGTGCCAGCAGTCTACTCCCGGGACAGGGGCCTTACGAGCAGTACTTC.

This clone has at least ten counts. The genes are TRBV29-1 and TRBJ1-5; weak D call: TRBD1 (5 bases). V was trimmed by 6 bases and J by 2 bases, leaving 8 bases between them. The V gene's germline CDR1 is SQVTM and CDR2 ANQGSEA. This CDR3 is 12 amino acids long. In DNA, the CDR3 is TGCAGCGTGGGGGAGGGCAATCAGCCCCAGCATTTT. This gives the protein CSVGEGNQPQHF.

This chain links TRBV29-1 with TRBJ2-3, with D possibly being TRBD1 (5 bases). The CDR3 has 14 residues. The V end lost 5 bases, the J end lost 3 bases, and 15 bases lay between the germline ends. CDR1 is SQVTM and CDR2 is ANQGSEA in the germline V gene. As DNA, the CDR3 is TGCAGCGTTAAGGGGAAAGTATGGACAGATACGCAGTATTTT. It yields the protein CSVKGKVWTDTQYF.

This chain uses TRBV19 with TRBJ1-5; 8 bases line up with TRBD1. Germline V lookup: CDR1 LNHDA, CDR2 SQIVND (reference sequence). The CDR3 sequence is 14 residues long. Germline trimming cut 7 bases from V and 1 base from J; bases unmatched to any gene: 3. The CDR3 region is CASTRQGSNQPQHF. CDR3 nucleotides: TGTGCCAGTACGCGACAGGGGAGCAATCAGCCCCAGCATTTT.

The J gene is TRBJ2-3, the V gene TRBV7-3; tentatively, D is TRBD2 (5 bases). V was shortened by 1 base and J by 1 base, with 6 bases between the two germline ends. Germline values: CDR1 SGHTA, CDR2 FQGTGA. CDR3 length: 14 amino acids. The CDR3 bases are TGTGCCAGCAGCTTAATTAGCGGCACAGATACGCAGTATTTT. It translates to CASSLISGTDTQYF.